The 30 T cell receptor beta chains presented below share a single source sample, sequenced in a study of technical replicates of blood from a few donors. Here immunoSEQ multiplex PCR was the method, and the copy in TCRdb shows in-frame clones only, minus some. The repertoire holds tens of thousands of clones, with approximately 90% as singletons. The sample taken for sequencing was PBMCs. These receptors came from a human donor in good health. Some clones in this sample may be carry-over from other donors' samples.

The V and J genes are TRBV4-1 and TRBJ1-1; 10 nucleotides agree with TRBD1. The ends lost 2 bases at V and 6 bases at J; junction bases unmatched: 6. Per the germline V gene, CDR1 is MGHRA and CDR2 is YSYEKL. This CDR3 has 15 amino acids. CDR3 loop: CASSQLGQGVAEAFF. CDR3 DNA sequence: TGCGCCAGCAGCCAACTCGGACAGGGGGTGGCTGAAGCTTTCTTT.

This sequence joins TRBV4-3 and TRBJ2-7; maybe TRBD2 (5 bases). Per the germline V gene, CDR1 is LGHNA and CDR2 is YSLEER. Trimming took off 0 bases at V and 2 bases at J, with 11 bases between the two ends. The CDR3 totals 15 residues. CDR3 region: CASSQEPGSTYEQYF. The CDR3 DNA is TGCGCCAGCAGCCAAGAGCCGGGGTCGACCTACGAGCAGTACTTC.

The CDR3 is CASSSSGISYEQYF. The CDR3 DNA is TGTGCCAGCAGCTCCAGCGGAATTTCCTACGAGCAGTACTTC. The J gene is TRBJ2-7, the V gene TRBV7-2; tentatively, D is TRBD2 (5 bases). The germline CDR1 and CDR2 sequences are SGHTA and FQGNSA. This CDR3 is 14 amino acids long. V gave up 4 bases and J gave up 1 base, with 11 bases separating them. The whole variable domain, remainder taken from reference TRBV7-2 and TRBJ2-7, is GAGVSQSPSNKVTEKGKDVELRCDPISGHTALYWYRQSLGQGLEFLIYFQGNSAPDKSGLPSDRFSAERTGGSVSTLTIQRTQQEDSAVYLCASSSSGISYEQYFGPGTRLTVT.

The chain carries TRBV6-5 and TRBJ2-7, with 8 bases that match TRBD1. J gave up 5 bases and V 5 bases, and 11 bases lay outside the gene matches. This CDR3 spans 15 amino acids. CDR1 and CDR2 from the germline V gene are MNHEY and SVGAGI. CDR3 sequence (DNA): TGTGCCAGCAGTGCATTCCGGGACAGGCGGCACGAGCAGTACTTC. Translation: CASSAFRDRRHEQYF.

The chain has TRBV4-2 and TRBJ2-2; 7 bases match TRBD2. Germline V gives CDR1 LGHNA, CDR2 YNFKEQ. This CDR3 comprises 17 residues. V was clipped by 2 bases and J by 3 bases; unmatched bases: 9. In DNA, the CDR3 is TGTGCCAGCAGCCAATTGAAAGCGGGACTCGACACCGGGGAGCTGTTTTTT. Its translation: CASSQLKAGLDTGELFF.

The chain is built from TRBV5-1 and TRBJ2-5, with TRBD1 matching 8 bases. V gave up 5 bases and J gave up 0 bases; unmatched junction bases: 6. The CDR3 has 15 amino acids. Germline CDR1 SGHRS, CDR2 YFSETQ. The CDR3 loop reads CASRKRTGHQETQYF. DNA for the CDR3: TGCGCCAGCAGGAAAAGGACAGGGCACCAAGAGACCCAGTACTTC.

The rearrangement links TRBV5-1 to TRBJ2-4; a possible D gene is TRBD2 (6 bases). Germline lookup yields CDR1 SGHRS and CDR2 YFSETQ. The CDR3 consists of 16 residues. V was shortened by 1 base and J by 3 bases, with 14 bases between the two germline ends. The CDR3 nucleotides are TGCGCCAGCAGCTTGTCCGGGACTCAGGTCAAAAACATTCAGTACTTC. As protein: CASSLSGTQVKNIQYF.

The chain has TRBV7-9 and TRBJ2-7; 7 nucleotides agree with TRBD2. The CDR3 has 16 residues. Trimming cost V 1 base and J 4 bases; bases outside gene matches: 10. CDR1 and CDR2 from the germline V gene are SEHNR and FQNEAQ (reference sequence). CDR3 protein: CASSLGAGTIPYEQYF. DNA for the CDR3: TGTGCCAGCAGCTTAGGGGCCGGGACTATTCCTTACGAGCAGTACTTC.

The CDR3 region has the DNA TGTGCCTGGAGTGGGGACAGGGATAGCAATCAGCCCCAGCATTTT. The encoded protein is CAWSGDRDSNQPQHF. This chain connects TRBV30 to TRBJ1-5, with TRBD1 matching 9 bases. The CDR3 is 15 residues long. The germline V gene has CDR1 GTSNPN and CDR2 SVGIG (reference sequence). After removal of 1 base from V and 0 bases from J, the junction contained 1 base not matched to a gene.

This chain uses TRBV7-6 with TRBJ2-7, with 11 positions matching TRBD2. V lost 3 bases, J lost 4 bases, and 5 bases stayed unmatched. The CDR3 spans 15 residues. Germline V gene sequence: CDR1 SGHVS, CDR2 FNYEAQ. CDR3 sequence reads: CASSFGLAGGYEQYF. The CDR3 nucleotides are TGTGCCAGCAGCTTTGGGCTAGCGGGGGGTTACGAGCAGTACTTC.

The rearrangement uses TRBV18 and TRBJ1-1, with D unclear. The germline CDR1 and CDR2 sequences are KGHSH and LQKENI. V was clipped by 2 bases and J by 5 bases, with 6 bases between them. The CDR3 contains 12 residues. The CDR3 protein is CASSPVTTEAFF. For the CDR3, the DNA is TGTGCCAGCTCACCAGTCACTACTGAAGCTTTCTTT. The full variable domain, completed using reference TRBV18 and TRBJ1-1, is NAGVMQNPRHLVRRRGQEARLRCSPMKGHSHVYWYRQLPEEGLKFMVYLQKENIIDESGMPKERFSAEFPKEGPSILRIQQVVRGDSAAYFCASSPVTTEAFFGQGTRLTVV.

The chain employs TRBV11-3 and TRBJ2-1, with D possibly being TRBD2 (6 bases). The CDR3 runs 15 residues. The V gene lost 1 base and the J gene lost 5 bases, with 12 bases spanning the gap. CDR1 and CDR2 from the germline V gene are SGHNT and YENEEA. CDR3 nucleotide sequence: TGTGCCAGCAGCTTAGCCGGGACTTCAGACAATGAGCAGTTCTTC. Translation: CASSLAGTSDNEQFF.

The chain couples TRBV27 to TRBJ2-7; 7 bases map to TRBD2. The V gene's germline CDR1 is MNHEY and CDR2 SMNVEV (reference sequence). CDR3 length equals 15 residues. Trimming removed 4 bases from V and 3 bases from J; junction bases left unmatched: 9. The DNA for the CDR3 is TGTGCCAGCAGTTCCCTGGGGGGGGAATTCTACGAGCAGTACTTC. Its protein is CASSSLGGEFYEQYF.

The V call is TRBV27, the J call TRBJ2-7; D unresolved. V was cut by 2 bases and J by 7 bases, with 15 bases left in between. The CDR3 is 14 residues long. Per the germline V gene, CDR1 is MNHEY and CDR2 is SMNVEV (reference sequence). The CDR3 loop is CASSLRFQLWEQYF. For the CDR3, the DNA is TGTGCCAGCAGTTTACGATTCCAACTTTGGGAGCAGTACTTC.

V usage is TRBV5-6 and J usage is TRBJ2-7, with 7 bases matching TRBD1. Germline loops: CDR1 SGHDT, CDR2 YYEEEE. V shed 2 bases, J shed 3 bases, and the junction held 5 bases outside the gene matches. The CDR3 spans 14 residues. The CDR3 coding sequence is TGTGCCAGCAGCTTATTGGGACAGTTCTACGAGCAGTACTTC. Protein sequence: CASSLLGQFYEQYF.

The chain is built from TRBV29-1 and TRBJ1-2; TRBD1 aligns across 8 bases. Germline lookup yields CDR1 SQVTM and CDR2 ANQGSEA. The CDR3 length is 17 residues. The junction had 16 bases not matched to a gene; V was cut back by 3 bases and J by 4 bases. The CDR3: CSVDRPAGGQGGYGYTF. Here the CDR3 DNA reads TGCAGCGTTGATAGGCCGGCAGGGGGCCAGGGGGGCTATGGCTACACCTTC.

The rearrangement joins TRBV18 to TRBJ2-1, with TRBD2 matching over 11 bases. This CDR3 has 17 residues. CDR1 and CDR2 from the germline V gene are KGHSH and LQKENI. V shed 0 bases and J 7 bases; nucleotides not matched to a gene: 8. DNA for the CDR3: TGTGCCAGCTCACCACCACAAACTAGCGGGAGCTCGAATGAGCAGTTCTTC. Amino acids: CASSPPQTSGSSNEQFF.

This clone was counted a few times. The gene calls are TRBV14 and TRBJ2-2; 8 nucleotides align to TRBD1. V shed 4 bases, J shed 13 bases, and the junction held 5 bases outside the gene matches. Germline CDR1 reads SGHDN; CDR2 reads FVKESK. The CDR3 consists of 12 residues. CDR3 residues: CASSPGQGGLFF. The CDR3 DNA sequence: TGTGCCAGCAGCCCAGGACAGGGAGGGCTGTTTTTT.

The rearrangement links TRBV7-9 to TRBJ1-4; D unclear. Germline loops: CDR1 SEHNR, CDR2 FQNEAQ (reference sequence). The CDR3 length is 15 residues. The germline V and J ends were trimmed by 4 bases and 0 bases, with 9 bases remaining between them. In nucleotides, the CDR3 is TGTGCCAGCAGCTCCGACGGAGCAACTAATGAAAAACTGTTTTTT. Translating gives CASSSDGATNEKLFF.

V and J are TRBV6-5 and TRBJ2-4; 8 bases agree with TRBD1. CDR1 and CDR2 from the germline V gene are MNHEY and SVGAGI. The V segment lost 7 bases and the J segment 1 base; nucleotides outside the gene matches: 6. This CDR3 contains 15 residues. In DNA form, the CDR3 reads TGTGCCAGCATGGTCCAGGGGGCGGCCAAAAACATTCAGTACTTC. Its translation is CASMVQGAAKNIQYF.

The chain couples TRBV5-8 to TRBJ1-3, with TRBD1 identical over 8 bases. The trim removed 4 bases at V and 4 bases at J, leaving 10 bases unmatched. CDR1 SGHTS and CDR2 YDEGEE come from the germline V gene. The CDR3 spans 16 residues. CDR3 DNA: TGTGCCAGCAGCCTGGGAGGGACAGGCGCAGGAAACACCATATATTTT. It encodes CASSLGGTGAGNTIYF.

The chain recombines TRBV12-5 with TRBJ1-1; D possibly corresponds to TRBD1 (5 bases). Trimming stripped 3 bases from V and 5 bases from J, with 10 bases between. Germline V gene data show CDR1 as LGHNT and CDR2 as FRNRAP. The CDR3 runs to 13 residues. CDR3 nucleotide sequence: TGTGCTAGTGGTTTCGGGGGTCAGACTGAAGCTTTCTTT. Translating it yields CASGFGGQTEAFF.

This clone was seen only once. V is TRBV2 and J is TRBJ2-7; 7 positions agree with TRBD1. The CDR3 has 12 residues. Germline assignment: CDR1 SNHLY and CDR2 FYNNEI. Trimming took 6 bases from V and 3 from J; bases not matched to a gene: 2. The CDR3 DNA reads TGTGCCAGCAGGGGACAGAGCTACGAGCAGTACTTC. As protein: CASRGQSYEQYF.

The V and J genes are TRBV5-4 and TRBJ2-5, with D possibly TRBD1 on 6 matching bases. V was clipped by 0 bases and J by 0 bases, with 6 bases between them. The germline CDR1 and CDR2 sequences are SGHNT and YYREEE (reference sequence). This CDR3 is built from 14 residues. The CDR3 spells CASSLGDNQETQYF. CDR3 nucleotide sequence: TGTGCCAGCAGCTTGGGGGACAACCAAGAGACCCAGTACTTC.

The J gene is TRBJ1-6, the V gene TRBV7-9; D not resolved. The CDR3 loop spans 17 amino acids. Per germline, CDR1 SEHNR and CDR2 FQNEAQ (reference sequence). V lost 5 bases and J 8 bases, leaving 22 bases between the germline ends. CDR3 in amino acids: CASSLFLNRGWHSPLHF. The CDR3 nucleotides are TGTGCCAGCAGCCTATTCCTCAACCGGGGTTGGCATTCACCCCTCCACTTT.

This chain joins TRBV5-4 and TRBJ1-5; D unclear. V was clipped by 4 bases and J by 4 bases, with 9 bases between them. Germline V gene sequence: CDR1 SGHNT, CDR2 YYREEE (reference sequence). The CDR3 totals 13 residues. For the CDR3, the DNA is TGTGCCAGCAGCGTAGATCGGAATCAGCCCCAGCATTTT. Its protein is CASSVDRNQPQHF.

The genes are TRBV7-7 and TRBJ2-7; 9 bases map to TRBD1. V was pared by 4 bases and J by 7 bases, with 5 bases of the junction left unmatched. The CDR3 has 13 amino acids. Germline CDR1 is SSHAT and CDR2 is FNYEAQ (reference sequence). The CDR3 DNA sequence: TGTGCCAGCAGCTCGGGACAGGGCGAGGAGCAGTACTTC. Its translation is CASSSGQGEEQYF.

The chain combines TRBV15 with TRBJ2-3; 7 bases line up with TRBD1. CDR1 LNHNV and CDR2 YYDKDF come from the germline V gene (reference sequence). Germline trimming cut 5 bases from V and 1 base from J; bases unmatched to any gene: 6. The CDR3 contains 15 residues. CDR3 DNA: TGTGCCACCAGCTTCCGACAGGGCGGCACAGATACGCAGTATTTT. It is translated as CATSFRQGGTDTQYF. Using reference TRBV15 and TRBJ2-3 for the parts outside the CDR3, the full variable domain is DAMVIQNPRYQVTQFGKPVTLSCSQTLNHNVMYWYQQKSSQAPKLLFHYYDKDFNNEADTPDNFQSRRPNTSFCFLDIRSPGLGDTAMYLCATSFRQGGTDTQYFGPGTRLTVL.

The CDR3 reads CATSRGAGLGNTIYF. CDR3 bases: TGTGCCACCAGCAGAGGAGCGGGACTCGGAAACACCATATATTTT. V usage is TRBV15 and J usage is TRBJ1-3; D is possibly TRBD1 (5 bases). Germline assignment: CDR1 LNHNV and CDR2 YYDKDF (reference sequence). This CDR3 has 15 amino acids. The V end lost 1 base, the J end lost 4 bases, and 11 bases lay between the germline ends.

The rearrangement links TRBV5-4 to TRBJ2-2; D call uncertain. The CDR3 contains 13 residues. Germline V CDR1 and CDR2: SGHNT, YYREEE (reference sequence). Trimming removed 4 bases from V and 7 bases from J, with 11 bases in between. In DNA, the CDR3 is TGTGCCAGCAGCCCTTCGCGGCTCGGGGAGCTGTTTTTT. Translating it yields CASSPSRLGELFF.